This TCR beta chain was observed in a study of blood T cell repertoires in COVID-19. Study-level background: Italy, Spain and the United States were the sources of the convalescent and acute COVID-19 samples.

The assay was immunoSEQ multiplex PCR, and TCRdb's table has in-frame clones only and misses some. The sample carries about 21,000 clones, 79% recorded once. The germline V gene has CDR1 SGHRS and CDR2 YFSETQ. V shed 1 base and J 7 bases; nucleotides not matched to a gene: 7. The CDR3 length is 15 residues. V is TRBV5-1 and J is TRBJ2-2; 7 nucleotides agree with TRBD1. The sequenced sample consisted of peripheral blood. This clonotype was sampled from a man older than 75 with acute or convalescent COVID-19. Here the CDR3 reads CASSLFGTVVGELFF. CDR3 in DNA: TGCGCCAGCAGCTTGTTTGGGACAGTCGTCGGGGAGCTGTTTTTT.